Sequencing of this TCR beta chain was carried out in a study of blood T cell repertoires in COVID-19. The CDR3 spans 16 residues. Germline CDR1 is LNHDA and CDR2 is SQIVND (reference sequence). Trimming cost V 4 bases and J 8 bases, with 20 bases left between them. Authors' analysis steps: Nucleated cell counts were estimated from reference gene primer amplification. Repertoires were generated with immunoSEQ multiplex PCR, while TCRdb's copy carries only in-frame clones and drops some. The V and J calls and clone size come from that table; D and trimming were worked out from the DNA. The sample lists about 260,000 clones, approximately 87% seen once, with around 2.5% in the top ten.

The sequenced sample consisted of peripheral blood. The source is a woman between 50 and 59 years old with acute or convalescent COVID-19. The chain carries TRBV19 and TRBJ1-4; maybe TRBD1 (5 bases). The CDR3 protein is CASSTVGSAGPEKLFF. The DNA for the CDR3 is TGTGCCAGTAGTACCGTCGGATCTGCGGGACCCGAAAAACTGTTTTTT.